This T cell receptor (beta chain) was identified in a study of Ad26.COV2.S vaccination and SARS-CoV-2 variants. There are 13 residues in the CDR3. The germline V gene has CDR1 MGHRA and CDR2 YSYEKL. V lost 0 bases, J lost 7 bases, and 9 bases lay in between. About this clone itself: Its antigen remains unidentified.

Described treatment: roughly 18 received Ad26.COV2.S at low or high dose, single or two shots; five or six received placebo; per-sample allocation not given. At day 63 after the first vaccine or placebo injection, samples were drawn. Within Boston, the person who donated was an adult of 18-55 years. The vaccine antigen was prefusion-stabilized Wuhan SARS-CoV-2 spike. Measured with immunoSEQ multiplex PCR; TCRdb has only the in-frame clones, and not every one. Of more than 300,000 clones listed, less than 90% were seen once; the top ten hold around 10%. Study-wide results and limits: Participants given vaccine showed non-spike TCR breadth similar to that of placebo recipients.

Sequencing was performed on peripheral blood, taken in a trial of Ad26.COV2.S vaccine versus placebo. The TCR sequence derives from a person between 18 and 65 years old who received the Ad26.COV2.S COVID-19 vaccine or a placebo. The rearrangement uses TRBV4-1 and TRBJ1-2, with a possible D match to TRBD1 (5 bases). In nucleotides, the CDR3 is TGCGCCAGCAGCCAAGAGTGGGGGGGTGGCTACACCTTC. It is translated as CASSQEWGGGYTF.